This T cell receptor beta chain was recovered during a study of radiotherapy plus CTLA-4 blockade in lung cancer. About this clone itself: Its antigen is undetermined.

Findings of the study overall: Among blood TCR repertoires after radiotherapy plus ipilimumab, tumor-derived clones expanded.

Data came from immunoSEQ multiplex PCR; TCRdb stores just in-frame clones and leaves some out. The sample lists 34,000 or so clones, 60% to 85% occurring once. The study gave focal radiation plus ipilimumab CTLA-4 blockade to patients with chemo-refractory metastatic non-small-cell lung cancer. This specimen consisted of peripheral blood, obtained from a patient treated with radiotherapy plus ipilimumab. This receptor was identified in a human donor with non-small cell lung cancer that progressed on radiotherapy plus ipilimumab.

CDR3 DNA sequence: TGTGCCAGCAGTTTCAAGGAACCCTACGAGCAGTACTTC. It translates to CASSFKEPYEQYF. V and J are TRBV28 and TRBJ2-7; D call uncertain. Trimming removed 3 bases from V and 2 bases from J, with 8 bases in between. Germline lookup yields CDR1 MDHEN and CDR2 SYDVKM. The CDR3 is 13 residues long.